These T cell receptor beta chains were read from a single sample in a study of blood T cell repertoires in COVID-19. Assay: immunoSEQ multiplex PCR; the TCRdb copy retains only in-frame clones and omits some. The repertoire includes about 250,000 clones, about 80% of them detected once, and about 9% sits in the top ten. Material for sequencing was peripheral blood. Receptor source: a man older than 75 with acute or convalescent COVID-19. Each CDR3 is given with its conserved first and last residue. The order of the fields is CDR3 length, J gene, D gene, clone size, V gene, CDR3 DNA, CDR3 protein. A D gene is named only where the DNA matches it firmly. A row's size may be missing; if present it is once, few, many or a size class.

14 | TRBJ1-1 | . | . | TRBV6-5 | TGTGCCAGCATCCCGGGACTCTGGAACACTGAAGCTTTCTTT | CASIPGLWNTEAFF
16 | TRBJ1-3 | TRBD1 | few | TRBV4-2 | TGTGCCAGCAGCCAAGACCGGACAGGGTTTGTGAACACCATATATTTT | CASSQDRTGFVNTIYF
19 | TRBJ2-1 | . | . | TRBV11-2 | TGTGCCAGCAGCTCGTTCCCCTTGGGGGGGCGGGAGACCTTCAATGAGCAGTTCTTC | CASSSFPLGGRETFNEQFF
14 | TRBJ1-5 | . | . | TRBV28 | TGTGCCAGCAGTATCTCGGCAGGGCAGTCGCCCCAGCATTTT | CASSISAGQSPQHF
15 | TRBJ2-1 | . | . | TRBV5-4 | TGTGCCAGCACCCCCCGCCAGGCCCCTAACAATGAGCAGTTCTTC | CASTPRQAPNNEQFF
18 | TRBJ1-4 | TRBD1 | . | TRBV11-3 | TGTGCCAGCAGCTTCGATGGGACAGGGTATCCCCGGGGTGAAAAACTGTTTTTT | CASSFDGTGYPRGEKLFF
13 | TRBJ2-7 | . | few | TRBV19 | TGTGCCAGTAGTTCTCGACTGCGATACGAGCAGTACTTC | CASSSRLRYEQYF
16 | TRBJ1-5 | TRBD1 | . | TRBV28 | TGTGCCACGTTGGCGGAGGGGGCGCGGGGCAATCAGCCCCAGCATTTT | CATLAEGARGNQPQHF
14 | TRBJ2-7 | TRBD2 | . | TRBV6-1 | TGTGCCAGCAGTGAGGGCGGGGGGCACAACGAGCAGTACTTC | CASSEGGGHNEQYF
19 | TRBJ2-6 | TRBD1 | . | TRBV4-2 | TGTGCCAGCAGCGGAGGTTCCGGGACAGGGGGCCCTGGGGCCAACGTCCTGACTTTC | CASSGGSGTGGPGANVLTF
13 | TRBJ1-5 | . | . | TRBV10-3 | TGTGCCATCACCCCCTCGGAACTATTGCCCCAGCATTTT | CAITPSELLPQHF
15 | TRBJ2-2 | . | few | TRBV7-3 | TGTGCCAGCAGCGCCCAGCGGGTTGAAACCGGGGAGCTGTTTTTT | CASSAQRVETGELFF
17 | TRBJ2-6 | . | . | TRBV5-5 | TGTGCCAGCAGACGCGCAGGGGATAGCTCTGGGGCCAACGTCCTGACTTTC | CASRRAGDSSGANVLTF
16 | TRBJ1-2 | . | once | TRBV7-2 | TGTGCCAGCAGCTCGTTTGGCGGGACGGAAAACTATGGCTACACCTTC | CASSSFGGTENYGYTF
14 | TRBJ2-7 | TRBD2 | . | TRBV10-3 | TGTGCCATCAGTGAGAGTAGCGGGGTCTACGAGCAGTACTTC | CAISESSGVYEQYF
15 | TRBJ2-7 | TRBD1 | . | TRBV27 | TGTGCCAGCAGTTGGGCCTCAGGGGGCTCCTACGAGCAGTACTTC | CASSWASGGSYEQYF
18 | TRBJ2-4 | TRBD2 | . | TRBV7-2 | TGTGCCAGCAGCTTGGGGACTAGCCCTAGAGGTGCCAAAAACATTCAGTACTTC | CASSLGTSPRGAKNIQYF
13 | TRBJ1-2 | . | . | TRBV29-1 | TGCAGCGTTGGGGAGGGAATGGGGTATGGCTACACCTTC | CSVGEGMGYGYTF
15 | TRBJ1-2 | . | . | TRBV27 | TGTGCCAGCAGTTTATCCCCACAGGACACCTATGGCTACACCTTC | CASSLSPQDTYGYTF
14 | TRBJ1-2 | . | . | TRBV19 | TGTGCCAGTAGTATTACAGGGCCCCCCTATGGCTACACCTTC | CASSITGPPYGYTF
20 | TRBJ2-1 | TRBD2 | . | TRBV5-1 | TGCGCCAGCAGCTGGGCCTTCCACCGGACTAGCGGGTTCTCCTACAATGAGCAGTTCTTC | CASSWAFHRTSGFSYNEQFF
15 | TRBJ1-1 | . | . | TRBV5-1 | TGCGCCAGCAGCTCCGCCGCGGGCGGGAACACTGAAGCTTTCTTT | CASSSAAGGNTEAFF
15 | TRBJ2-7 | . | few | TRBV7-2 | TGTGCCAGCAGCTTATCCCATTCCCCCAGTAACGAGCAGTACTTC | CASSLSHSPSNEQYF
12 | TRBJ1-5 | . | . | TRBV19 | TGTGCCAGTAGTATCGGGGATCAGCCCCAGCATTTT | CASSIGDQPQHF
14 | TRBJ2-7 | . | . | TRBV5-4 | TGTGCCAGCAGCGACCGGGACTGGCAAACTCGGGAGTACTTC | CASSDRDWQTREYF
11 | TRBJ2-1 | . | . | TRBV12-3/TRBV12-4 | TGTGCCAGCAGCACATTCAACGAGCAGTTCTTC | CASSTFNEQFF
14 | TRBJ1-1 | . | . | TRBV5-1 | TGCGCCAGCAGCGAGGACCAGGGAGGCACTGAAGCTTTCTTT | CASSEDQGGTEAFF
15 | TRBJ2-4 | . | . | TRBV6-2/TRBV6-3 | TGTGCCAGCAGTTACTCTCAGTGGTTTTCAAACATTCAGTACTTC | CASSYSQWFSNIQYF